The clone carrying this T cell receptor beta chain showed up just once. Its specificity is not known. This sample is drawn from a study of post-analysis software for immune sequencing data. On the study more broadly: Relapsing-remitting, secondary progressive and progressive-relapsing multiple sclerosis courses were included.

The CDR3 contains 16 residues. Germline assignment: CDR1 LGHNA and CDR2 YNFKEQ. Trimming cost V 0 bases and J 2 bases; bases outside gene matches: 6. Unique molecular identifiers had been added to the TCR beta cDNA libraries. Each batch of about 1 to 11 million T cells produced around 460,000 cDNA molecules. TCRdb recomputed calls from the PCR reads with MiXCR, one row per CDR3 protein. Of 650,000 to 850,000 distinct CDR3 sequences in the sample, around 53% were seen once. Study-wide results and limits: Strong co-clustering by F measure was seen for same-batch samples. Five or six TRBV segments (TRBV5-6, TRBV5-1 and TRBV20-1 among them) occurred more frequently in patients than in controls. Multiple sclerosis patients had significantly lower normalized Chao1 diversity than controls.

The chain is built from TRBV4-2 and TRBJ2-7, with 8 bases that match TRBD1. This clonotype was obtained from a girl aged 10 to 17 with multiple sclerosis. The specimen sequenced was blood. DNA of the CDR3: TGTGCCAGCAGCCAAGATTCGGCAGGGGGCCCCTACGAGCAGTACTTC. As protein: CASSQDSAGGPYEQYF.